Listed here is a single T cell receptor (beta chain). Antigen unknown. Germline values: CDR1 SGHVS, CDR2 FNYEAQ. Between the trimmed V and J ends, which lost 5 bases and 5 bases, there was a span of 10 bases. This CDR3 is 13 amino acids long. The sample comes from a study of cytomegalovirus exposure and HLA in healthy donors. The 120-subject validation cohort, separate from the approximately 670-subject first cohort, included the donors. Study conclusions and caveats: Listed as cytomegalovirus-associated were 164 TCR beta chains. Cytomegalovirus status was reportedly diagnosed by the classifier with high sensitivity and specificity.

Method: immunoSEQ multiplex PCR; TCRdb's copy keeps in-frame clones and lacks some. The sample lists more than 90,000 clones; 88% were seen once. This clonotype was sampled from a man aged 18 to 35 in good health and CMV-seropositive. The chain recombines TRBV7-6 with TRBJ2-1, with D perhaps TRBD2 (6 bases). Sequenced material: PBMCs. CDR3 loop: CASSMDYNNEQFF. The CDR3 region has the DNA TGTGCCAGCAGCATGGACTATAACAATGAGCAGTTCTTC.